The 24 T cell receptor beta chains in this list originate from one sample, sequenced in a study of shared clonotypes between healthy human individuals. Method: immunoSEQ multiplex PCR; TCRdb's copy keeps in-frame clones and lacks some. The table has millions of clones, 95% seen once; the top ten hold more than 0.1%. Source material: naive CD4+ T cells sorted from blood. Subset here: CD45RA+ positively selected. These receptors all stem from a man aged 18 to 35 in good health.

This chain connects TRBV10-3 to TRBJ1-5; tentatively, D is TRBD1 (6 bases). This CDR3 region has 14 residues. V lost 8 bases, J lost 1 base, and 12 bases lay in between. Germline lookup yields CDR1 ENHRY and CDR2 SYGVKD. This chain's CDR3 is CAIDRSLSNQPQHF. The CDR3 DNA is TGTGCCATCGACAGGTCCTTGAGCAATCAGCCCCAGCATTTT.

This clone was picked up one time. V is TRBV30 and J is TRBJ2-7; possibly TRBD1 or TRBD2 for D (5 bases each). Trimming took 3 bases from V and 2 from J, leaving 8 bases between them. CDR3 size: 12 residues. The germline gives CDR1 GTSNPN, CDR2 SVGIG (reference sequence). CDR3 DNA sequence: TGTGCCTGGAGCGGGGCAACCTACGAGCAGTACTTC. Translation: CAWSGATYEQYF.

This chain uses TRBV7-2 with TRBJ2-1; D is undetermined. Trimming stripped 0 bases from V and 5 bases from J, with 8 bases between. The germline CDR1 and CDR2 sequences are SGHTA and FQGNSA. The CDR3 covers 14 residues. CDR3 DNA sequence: TGTGCCAGCAGCTTAGCCGCTACCAACAATGAGCAGTTCTTC. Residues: CASSLAATNNEQFF. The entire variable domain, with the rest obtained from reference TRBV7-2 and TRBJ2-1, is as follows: GAGVSQSPSNKVTEKGKDVELRCDPISGHTALYWYRQSLGQGLEFLIYFQGNSAPDKSGLPSDRFSAERTGGSVSTLTIQRTQQEDSAVYLCASSLAATNNEQFFGPGTRLTVL.

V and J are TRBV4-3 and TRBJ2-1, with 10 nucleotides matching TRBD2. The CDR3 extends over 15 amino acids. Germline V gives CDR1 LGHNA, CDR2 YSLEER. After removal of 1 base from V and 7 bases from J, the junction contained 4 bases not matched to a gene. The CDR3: CASSQVGSGGNEQFF. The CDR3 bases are TGCGCCAGCAGCCAAGTAGGTAGCGGGGGGAATGAGCAGTTCTTC.

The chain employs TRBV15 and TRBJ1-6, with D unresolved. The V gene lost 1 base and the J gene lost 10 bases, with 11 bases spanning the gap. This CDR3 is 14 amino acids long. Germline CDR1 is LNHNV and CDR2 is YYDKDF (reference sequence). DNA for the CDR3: TGTGCCACCAGCAGAGTTTTCACCGAATCACCCCTCCACTTT. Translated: CATSRVFTESPLHF.

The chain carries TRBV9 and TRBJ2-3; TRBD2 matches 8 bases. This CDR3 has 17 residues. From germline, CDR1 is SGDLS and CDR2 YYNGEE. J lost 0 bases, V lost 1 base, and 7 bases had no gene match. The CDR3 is CASSVNPGGRSTDTQYF. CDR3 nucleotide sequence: TGTGCCAGCAGCGTAAACCCTGGCGGGAGGAGCACAGATACGCAGTATTTT. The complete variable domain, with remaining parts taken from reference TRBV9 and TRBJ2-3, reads DSGVTQTPKHLITATGQRVTLRCSPRSGDLSVYWYQQSLDQGLQFLIQYYNGEERAKGNILERFSAQQFPDLHSELNLSSLELGDSALYFCASSVNPGGRSTDTQYFGPGTRLTVL.

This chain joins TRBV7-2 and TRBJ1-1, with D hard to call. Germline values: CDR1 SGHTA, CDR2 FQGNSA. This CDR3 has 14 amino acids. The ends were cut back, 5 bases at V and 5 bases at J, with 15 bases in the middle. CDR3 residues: CASSRKRGLTEAFF. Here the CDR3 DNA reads TGTGCCAGCAGCCGTAAACGGGGATTAACTGAAGCTTTCTTT.

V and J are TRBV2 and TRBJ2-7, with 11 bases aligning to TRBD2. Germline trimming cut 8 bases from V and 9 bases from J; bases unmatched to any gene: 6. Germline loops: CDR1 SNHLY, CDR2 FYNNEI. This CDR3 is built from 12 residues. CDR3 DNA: TGTGCCAGCTCTTTCCTAGCGGGAGGGCAGTACTTC. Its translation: CASSFLAGGQYF.

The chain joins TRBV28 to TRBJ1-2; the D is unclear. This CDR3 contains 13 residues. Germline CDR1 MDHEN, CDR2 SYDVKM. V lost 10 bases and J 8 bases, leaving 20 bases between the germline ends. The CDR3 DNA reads TGTGCCATCGGAGAACCGGACCGGTTGGGCTACACCTTC. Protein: CAIGEPDRLGYTF.

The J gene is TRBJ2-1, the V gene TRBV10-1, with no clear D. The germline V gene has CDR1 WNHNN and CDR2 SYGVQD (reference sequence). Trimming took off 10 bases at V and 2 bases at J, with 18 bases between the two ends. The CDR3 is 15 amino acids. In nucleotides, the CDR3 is TGCGCCATCCCAGCTCCACTAAGAGCCTACAATGAGCAGTTCTTC. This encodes CAIPAPLRAYNEQFF.

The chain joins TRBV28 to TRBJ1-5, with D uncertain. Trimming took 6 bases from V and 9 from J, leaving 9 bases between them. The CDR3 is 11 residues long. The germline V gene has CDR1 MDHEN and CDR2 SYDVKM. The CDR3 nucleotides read TGTGCCAGCAGCGATACTCTGCCCCAGCATTTT. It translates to CASSDTLPQHF.

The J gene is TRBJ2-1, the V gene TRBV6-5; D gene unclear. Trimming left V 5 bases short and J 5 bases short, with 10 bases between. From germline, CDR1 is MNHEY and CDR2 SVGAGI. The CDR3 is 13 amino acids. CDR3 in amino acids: CASSPLHNNEQFF. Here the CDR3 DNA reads TGTGCCAGCAGTCCTCTTCATAACAATGAGCAGTTCTTC.

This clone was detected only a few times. The CDR3 nucleotides read TGTGCCAGCAGCCGCCGCTACACAGGAGAGGGCACTGAAGCTTTCTTT. Encoded protein: CASSRRYTGEGTEAFF. V gene TRBV11-2 combines with J gene TRBJ1-1; D possibly corresponds to TRBD1 (5 bases). V lost 5 bases to trimming and J lost 4 bases, with 20 bases between them. Germline CDR1 is SGHAT and CDR2 is FQNNGV. The CDR3 totals 16 residues.

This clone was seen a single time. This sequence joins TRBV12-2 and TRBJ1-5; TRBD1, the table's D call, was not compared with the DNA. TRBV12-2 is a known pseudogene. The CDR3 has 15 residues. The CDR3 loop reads CASRYGTGCNQPQHF. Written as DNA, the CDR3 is TGTGCAAGTCGCTACGGGACAGGGTGTAATCAGCCCCAGCATTTT.

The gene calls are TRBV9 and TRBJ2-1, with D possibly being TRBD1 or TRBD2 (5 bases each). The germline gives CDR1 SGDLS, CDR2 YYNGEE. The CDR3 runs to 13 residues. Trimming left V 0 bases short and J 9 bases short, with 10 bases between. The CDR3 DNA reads TGTGCCAGCAGCGTAGAAGGTGGGACTGAGCAGTTCTTC. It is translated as CASSVEGGTEQFF.

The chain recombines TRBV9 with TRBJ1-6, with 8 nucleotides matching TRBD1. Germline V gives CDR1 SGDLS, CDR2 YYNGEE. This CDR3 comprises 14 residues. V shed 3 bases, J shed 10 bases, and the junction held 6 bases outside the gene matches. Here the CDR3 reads CASSADRVQSPLHF. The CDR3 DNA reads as TGTGCCAGCAGCGCGGACAGGGTCCAATCACCCCTCCACTTT. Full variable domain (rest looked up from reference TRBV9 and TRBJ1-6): DSGVTQTPKHLITATGQRVTLRCSPRSGDLSVYWYQQSLDQGLQFLIQYYNGEERAKGNILERFSAQQFPDLHSELNLSSLELGDSALYFCASSADRVQSPLHFGNGTRLTVT.

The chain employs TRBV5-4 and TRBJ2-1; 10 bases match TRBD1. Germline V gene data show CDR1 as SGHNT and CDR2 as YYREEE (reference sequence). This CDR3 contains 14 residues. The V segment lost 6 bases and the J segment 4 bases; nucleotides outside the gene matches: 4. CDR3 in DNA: TGTGCCAGCAAAGGGGGACAGGGGTACAATGAGCAGTTCTTC. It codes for CASKGGQGYNEQFF.

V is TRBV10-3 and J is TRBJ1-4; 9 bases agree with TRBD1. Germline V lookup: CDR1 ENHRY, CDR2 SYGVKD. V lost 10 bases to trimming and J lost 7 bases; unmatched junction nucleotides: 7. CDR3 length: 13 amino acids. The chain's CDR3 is CATRDRVTEKLFF. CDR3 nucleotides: TGTGCCACCAGGGACAGGGTGACTGAAAAACTGTTTTTT.

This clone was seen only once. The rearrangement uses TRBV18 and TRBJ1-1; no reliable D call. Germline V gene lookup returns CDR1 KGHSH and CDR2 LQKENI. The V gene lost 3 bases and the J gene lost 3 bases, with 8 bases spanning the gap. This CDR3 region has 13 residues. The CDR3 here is CASSPSWDTEAFF. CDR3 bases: TGTGCCAGCTCACCGTCGTGGGACACTGAAGCTTTCTTT.

In DNA form, the CDR3 reads TGTGCCAGCAGCTCCATCCCGACTAGCGGGGGACATGAGCAGTTCTTC. It yields the protein CASSSIPTSGGHEQFF. J is TRBJ2-1 and V is TRBV5-4; TRBD2 aligns across 12 bases. The CDR3 consists of 16 residues. J was trimmed by 8 bases and V by 3 bases; bases with no gene match: 9. The germline V gene encodes CDR1 SGHNT and CDR2 YYREEE (reference sequence).

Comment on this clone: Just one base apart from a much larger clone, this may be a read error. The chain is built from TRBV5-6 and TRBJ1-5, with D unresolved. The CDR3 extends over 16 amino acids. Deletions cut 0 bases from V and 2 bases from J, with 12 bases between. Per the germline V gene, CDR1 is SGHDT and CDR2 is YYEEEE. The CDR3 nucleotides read TGTGCCAGCAGCTTGGCGGCAGGAGGAGGCAATCAGCCCCAGCATTTT. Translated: CASSLAAGGGNQPQHF.

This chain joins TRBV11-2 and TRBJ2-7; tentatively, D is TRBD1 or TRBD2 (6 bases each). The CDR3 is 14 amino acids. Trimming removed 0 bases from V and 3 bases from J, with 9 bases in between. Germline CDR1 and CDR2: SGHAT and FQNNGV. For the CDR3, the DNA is TGTGCCAGCAGCTTAGACGGGGGCGACTACGAGCAGTACTTC. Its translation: CASSLDGGDYEQYF.

CDR3 DNA sequence: TGTGCCAGCAGTTCCGACAGGGAGGAAGAAAAACTGTTTTTT. Its protein product is CASSSDREEEKLFF. The chain is built from TRBV28 and TRBJ1-4, with 7 bases aligning to TRBD1. J lost 8 bases, V lost 4 bases, and 7 bases had no gene match. Germline V gene sequence: CDR1 MDHEN, CDR2 SYDVKM. This CDR3 region has 14 residues.

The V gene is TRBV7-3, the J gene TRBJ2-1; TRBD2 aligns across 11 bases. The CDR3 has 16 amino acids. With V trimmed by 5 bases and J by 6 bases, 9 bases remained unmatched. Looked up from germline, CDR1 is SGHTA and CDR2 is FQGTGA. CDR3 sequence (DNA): TGTGCCAGCAGCCGGACGGAGCTAGCGGGGGGCAATGAGCAGTTCTTC. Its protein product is CASSRTELAGGNEQFF.